The clone carrying this T cell receptor beta chain occurred a few times. Its matching antigen is unknown. PBMCs were derived from 10 ml fresh peripheral blood. This sample is drawn from a study of T cells in Graves' hyperthyroidism and ophthalmopathy. V lost 8 bases and J lost 2, with 13 bases in between. This CDR3 contains 13 residues. In germline, CDR1 is MDHEN, CDR2 SYDVKM. Study-wide points: For ophthalmopathy, model prediction preceded onset by a median roughly 6.5 months.

Researchers amplified the TCR beta CDR3 regions from RNA transcripts. The TCR CDR3 was amplified in a first-round RT-PCR using the HTBI primer set. In TCRdb, the multiplex PCR reads were re-called with MiXCR into one record per CDR3 protein. This table holds hundreds of thousands of distinct CDR3 sequences, around 13% found once. This receptor was obtained from a woman between 25 and 40 years old with Graves' hyperthyroidism that later progressed to Graves' ophthalmopathy. Sequencing was done on a sample of blood. The rearrangement joins TRBV28 to TRBJ2-7; possibly TRBD2 for D (5 bases). In DNA, the CDR3 is TGTGCCAGCTTCGGCGGGCCCCCCTACGAGCAGTACTTC. Translating it yields CASFGGPPYEQYF. The whole variable domain, remainder taken from reference TRBV28 and TRBJ2-7, is DVKVTQSSRYLVKRTGEKVFLECVQDMDHENMFWYRQDPGLGLRLIYFSYDVKMKEKGDIPEGYSVSREKKERFSLILESASTNQTSMYLCASFGGPPYEQYFGPGTRLTVT.